These 23 T cell receptor beta chains share one sample of origin, sequenced in a study of Graves' ophthalmopathy and Graves' hyperthyroidism. RNA transcripts were the source from which TCR beta CDR3 regions were amplified. HTBI-primed first-round RT-PCR preceded second-round multiplex PCR. TCRdb itself ran the multiplex PCR reads through MiXCR, one entry per CDR3 protein. Among roughly 400,000 distinct CDR3 sequences listed, approximately 17% were seen once. The sequenced sample consisted of peripheral blood. The source is an adult woman with stable Graves' hyperthyroidism.

This clonotype was counted at least ten times. The rearrangement uses TRBV11-1 and TRBJ2-4; D possibly uses TRBD1 or TRBD2 (5 bases each). The CDR3 is 16 residues long. In germline, CDR1 is SGHAT, CDR2 FQDESV (reference sequence). The V end was cut by 1 base, the J end by 0 bases, with 10 bases between. The CDR3 DNA is TGTGCCAGCAGCTTAGAGGGGAGATCAGCCAAAAACATTCAGTACTTC. Its protein is CASSLEGRSAKNIQYF.

This rearrangement joins TRBV30 to TRBJ2-7, with 12 nucleotides matching TRBD2. The CDR3 spans 15 residues. CDR1 is GTSNPN and CDR2 is SVGIG in the germline V gene (reference sequence). Germline trimming cut 1 base from V and 3 bases from J; bases unmatched to any gene: 4. For the CDR3, the DNA is TGTGCCTGGAGTGGACTAGCGGGAGTACTCTACGAGCAGTACTTC. Its protein product is CAWSGLAGVLYEQYF.

Only one count was recorded for this clonotype. This chain uses TRBV27 with TRBJ2-3; 8 bases match TRBD2. This CDR3 has 17 residues. Trimming cost V 3 bases and J 0 bases; bases outside gene matches: 8. The germline CDR1 and CDR2 sequences are MNHEY and SMNVEV (reference sequence). The DNA for the CDR3 is TGTGCCAGCAGTTTTGTCTCTAGCGGGTTTAGCACAGATACGCAGTATTTT. Protein product: CASSFVSSGFSTDTQYF.

In its sample, this clonotype was seen many times. V and J are TRBV29-1 and TRBJ1-2; D is ambiguous. Germline CDR1 reads SQVTM; CDR2 reads ANQGSEA. This CDR3 has 15 amino acids. V lost 5 bases to trimming and J lost 5 bases, with 21 bases between them. The CDR3 DNA is TGCAGCGTTCCGTCTCTTGGCGGTTCGGGGTATGGCTACACCTTC. Its translation: CSVPSLGGSGYGYTF. The entire variable domain, with the rest obtained from reference TRBV29-1 and TRBJ1-2, is as follows: SAVISQKPSRDICQRGTSLTIQCQVDSQVTMMFWYRQQPGQSLTLIATANQGSEATYESGFVIDKFPISRPNLTFSTLTVSNMSPEDSSIYLCSVPSLGGSGYGYTFGSGTRLTVV.

This clonotype turned up a few times. The chain recombines TRBV12-3 or TRBV12-4 with TRBJ2-1, with D maybe TRBD1 (5 bases). CDR3 length equals 15 residues. V was shortened by 5 bases and J by 0 bases, with 11 bases between the two germline ends. In DNA form, the CDR3 reads TGTGCCAGCAGTCTGACAGTTAGCTCCTACAATGAGCAGTTCTTC. This encodes CASSLTVSSYNEQFF.

This clonotype was observed many times. The chain couples TRBV12-3 or TRBV12-4 to TRBJ2-5; D remains unclear. This CDR3 contains 14 residues. V was pared by 6 bases and J by 1 base, with 12 bases between. The CDR3 nucleotides read TGTGCCAGCAGCCTCGAACTCGCCCAAGAGACCCAGTACTTC. Its translation is CASSLELAQETQYF.

The chain couples TRBV6-1 to TRBJ2-7, with 10 nucleotides matching TRBD2. V shed 4 bases and J 7 bases; nucleotides not matched to a gene: 10. The CDR3 is made up of 15 amino acids. Germline CDR1 is MNHNS and CDR2 is SASEGT. The DNA of the CDR3 is TGTGCCAGCAGTGGAGGGCTAGCGGGAGAGGAAGAGCAGTACTTC. It translates to CASSGGLAGEEEQYF.

This clonotype occurred many times. The DNA of the CDR3 is TGTGCCAGCAGCCAAGGTGGAGCTAACTATGGCTACACCTTC. As protein: CASSQGGANYGYTF. This chain joins TRBV5-8 and TRBJ1-2; D remains ambiguous. V was trimmed by 4 bases and J by 0 bases, leaving 10 bases between them. This CDR3 has 14 amino acids. Germline V gives CDR1 SGHTS, CDR2 YDEGEE.

This clonotype has at least ten counts. V and J are TRBV7-2 and TRBJ2-7; no reliable D call. The V gene's germline CDR1 is SGHTA and CDR2 FQGNSA. CDR3 length: 14 residues. V lost 1 base to trimming and J lost 2 bases, with 9 bases between them. The CDR3, as DNA: TGTGCCAGCAGCTTAGGTGGTCTGGCCTACGAGCAGTACTTC. Its protein product is CASSLGGLAYEQYF.

This clonotype came up many times. V is TRBV29-1 and J is TRBJ2-7; D not resolved. V was shortened by 0 bases and J by 3 bases, with 6 bases between the two germline ends. The CDR3 contains 12 residues. Germline loops: CDR1 SQVTM, CDR2 ANQGSEA. DNA for the CDR3: TGCAGCGTTGAAGATAAGGGCTACGAGCAGTACTTC. Translated, it gives CSVEDKGYEQYF.

This clonotype has ten or more counts. A junction boundary mismatches the germline segment, possibly from a read error. The chain has TRBV7-3 and TRBJ1-1; D unresolved. This CDR3 comprises 13 residues. Germline V lookup: CDR1 SGHTA, CDR2 FQGTGA. The CDR3 bases are TGTGCCAGCAGCCCCGGGTCTCCGGCTGAAGCTCTCTTT. It yields the protein CASSPGSPAEALF.

This clonotype was seen repeatedly, ten times or more. This may stem from a read error, because a much larger clone lies one nucleotide away. This chain joins TRBV12-3 or TRBV12-4 and TRBJ1-6, with unresolved D. The CDR3 has 11 residues. The chain's CDR3 is CASSLGSHLHF. DNA of the CDR3: TGTGCCAGCAGTTTAGGTTCACACCTCCACTTT.

This sequence joins TRBV12-3 or TRBV12-4 and TRBJ1-2, with a tentative D call TRBD1 (5 bases). The CDR3 spans 13 residues. Deletions cut 3 bases from V and 8 bases from J, with 13 bases between. The DNA for the CDR3 is TGTGCCAGCAGTTTCACCAGGGAGAGCGGCTACACCTTC. This codes for CASSFTRESGYTF.

In the case of this clonotype: With a much larger clone just one base away, this may be a read error. The chain couples TRBV9 to TRBJ2-5; no firm D call. The CDR3 totals 14 residues. V lost 0 bases and J 0 bases, leaving 6 bases between the germline ends. Looked up from germline, CDR1 is SGDLS and CDR2 is YYNGEE. DNA of the CDR3: TGTGCCAGCAGCGTAGGGATCGACCAAGAGACCCAGTACTTC. It encodes CASSVGIDQETQYF.

This clonotype was observed many times. This sequence joins TRBV2 and TRBJ1-1, with D unclear. The germline CDR1 and CDR2 sequences are SNHLY and FYNNEI. With 1 base removed from V and 1 base from J, the gap between germline ends came to 10 bases. This CDR3 contains 15 residues. The CDR3 region has the DNA TGTGCCAGCAGTGAAGTAGCTCGCTGGAACACTGAAGCTTTCTTT. It is translated as CASSEVARWNTEAFF.

Ten or more counts support this clonotype. The rearrangement links TRBV28 to TRBJ1-5; 7 bases match TRBD1. Germline CDR1 is MDHEN and CDR2 is SYDVKM. The V segment lost 7 bases and the J segment 0 bases; nucleotides outside the gene matches: 15. The CDR3 spans 18 residues. The CDR3 protein is CASTPSGQESHSNQPQHF. DNA of the CDR3: TGTGCCAGCACCCCATCCGGACAGGAGAGTCATAGCAATCAGCCCCAGCATTTT.

The chain joins TRBV5-1 to TRBJ1-2; D unresolved. The CDR3 has 15 residues. The germline V gene encodes CDR1 SGHRS and CDR2 YFSETQ. Trimming removed 4 bases from V and 2 bases from J, with 15 bases in between. CDR3: CASSLRHPFNYGYTF. CDR3 nucleotide sequence: TGCGCCAGCAGCCTCAGACATCCCTTCAACTATGGCTACACCTTC.

The table lists this clonotype with many counts. The V gene is TRBV11-2, the J gene TRBJ1-5, with a weak D call TRBD1 (6 bases). Trimming left V 2 bases short and J 7 bases short, with 12 bases between. The CDR3 runs 14 residues. Germline values: CDR1 SGHAT, CDR2 FQNNGV. The CDR3 region is CASSLSPGAQPQHF. The CDR3 DNA sequence: TGTGCCAGCAGCTTATCCCCAGGGGCCCAGCCCCAGCATTTT.

This clonotype was observed a handful of times. This sequence joins TRBV9 and TRBJ2-7; no firm D call. The CDR3 has 13 amino acids. The V gene lost 0 bases and the J gene lost 6 bases, with 10 bases spanning the gap. Germline V gene sequence: CDR1 SGDLS, CDR2 YYNGEE. CDR3 protein: CASSVDGNSEQYF. Here the CDR3 DNA reads TGTGCCAGCAGCGTAGACGGCAATAGCGAGCAGTACTTC.

This clonotype appeared many times. The V and J genes are TRBV28 and TRBJ1-2, with 8 bases fitting TRBD1. The V segment lost 2 bases and the J segment 5 bases; nucleotides outside the gene matches: 7. CDR1 and CDR2 from the germline V gene are MDHEN and SYDVKM. This CDR3 has 15 residues. The CDR3, as DNA: TGTGCCAGCAGTTTAGGGGCAGGGGGCAAGTATGGCTACACCTTC. Its translation is CASSLGAGGKYGYTF.

The chain employs TRBV6-1 and TRBJ2-5; 8 bases match TRBD2. CDR3 length equals 15 residues. Germline loops: CDR1 MNHNS, CDR2 SASEGT. With V trimmed by 5 bases and J by 5 bases, 10 bases remained unmatched. CDR3 DNA sequence: TGTGCCAGCAGTCTAGCGGGCCTACCGGCGGAGACCCAGTACTTC. Translating gives CASSLAGLPAETQYF.

This clonotype was counted at least ten times. This sequence joins TRBV20-1 and TRBJ2-7, with 11 bases lining up with TRBD2. CDR1 DFQATT and CDR2 SNEGSKA come from the germline V gene (reference sequence). The CDR3 totals 15 residues. V trimming: 4 bases; J trimming: 0 bases; junction bases outside the gene matches: 5. CDR3 in amino acids: CSATPGLAASYEQYF. CDR3 bases: TGCAGTGCTACACCGGGACTAGCGGCCTCCTACGAGCAGTACTTC.

In its sample, this clonotype was seen many times. The rearrangement uses TRBV27 and TRBJ2-5; D is ambiguous. The V end was cut by 8 bases, the J end by 2 bases, with 12 bases between. CDR3 length equals 13 residues. The germline V gene has CDR1 MNHEY and CDR2 SMNVEV (reference sequence). DNA of the CDR3: TGTGCCAGCTCCCGTAAAGGGCAAGAGACCCAGTACTTC. Translating it yields CASSRKGQETQYF.